The present T cell receptor beta chain was sequenced within a study of T-cell memory formation after mild COVID-19. Trimming took off 6 bases at V and 2 bases at J, with 20 bases between the two ends. CDR3 length: 17 residues. Germline V gives CDR1 MDHEN, CDR2 SYDVKM. This clonotype showed up just a few times. Its matching antigen is unknown. Findings of the study overall: Among clones contracting day 15 to 85, CD4/CD8 was balanced, whereas later expanders leaned CD4+.

cDNA libraries for TCR alpha and TCR beta, carrying sample barcodes and UMIs, came from 5'RACE with constant-segment primers. From the 5' RACE reads, TCRdb called clonotypes with MiXCR, one entry per CDR3 protein. The table includes approximately 490,000 distinct CDR3 sequences, roughly 20% detected once. The V gene is TRBV28, the J gene TRBJ1-5; maybe TRBD1 (6 bases). The receptor was derived from an adult woman who had mild COVID-19 (a few samples of this study predate the infection). Cell type and time point are not known. The sample taken for sequencing was PBMCs or a T cell subset sorted from them (not recorded which). The DNA for the CDR3 is TGTGCCAGCAGCGACATATACGGGGGCGGAGGCAATCAGCCCCAGCATTTT. This sequence encodes CASSDIYGGGGNQPQHF.